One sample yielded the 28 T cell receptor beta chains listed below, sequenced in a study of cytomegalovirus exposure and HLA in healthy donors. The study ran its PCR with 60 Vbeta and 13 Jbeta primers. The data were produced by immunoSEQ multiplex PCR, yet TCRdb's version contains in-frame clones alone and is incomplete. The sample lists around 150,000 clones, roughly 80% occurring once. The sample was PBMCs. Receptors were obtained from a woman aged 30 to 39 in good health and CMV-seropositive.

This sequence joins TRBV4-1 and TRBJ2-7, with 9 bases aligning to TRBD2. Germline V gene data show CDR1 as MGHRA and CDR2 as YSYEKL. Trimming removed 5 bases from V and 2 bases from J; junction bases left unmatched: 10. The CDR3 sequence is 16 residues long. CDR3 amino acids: CASSIPQAGGPYEQYF. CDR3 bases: TGCGCCAGCAGCATACCCCAGGCGGGGGGGCCCTACGAGCAGTACTTC.

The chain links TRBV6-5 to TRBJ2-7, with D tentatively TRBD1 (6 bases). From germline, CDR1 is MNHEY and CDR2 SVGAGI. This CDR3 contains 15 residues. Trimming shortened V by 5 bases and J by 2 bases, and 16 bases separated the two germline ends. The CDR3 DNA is TGTGCCAGCAGTCCCCCGACAGGACCCACCTACGAGCAGTACTTC. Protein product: CASSPPTGPTYEQYF.

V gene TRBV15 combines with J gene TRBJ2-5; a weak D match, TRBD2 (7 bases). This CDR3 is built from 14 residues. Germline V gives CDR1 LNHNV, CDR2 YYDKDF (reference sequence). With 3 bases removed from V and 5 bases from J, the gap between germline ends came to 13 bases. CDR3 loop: CATSRGGGLETQYF. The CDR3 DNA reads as TGTGCCACCAGCAGGGGAGGGGGGTTGGAGACCCAGTACTTC.

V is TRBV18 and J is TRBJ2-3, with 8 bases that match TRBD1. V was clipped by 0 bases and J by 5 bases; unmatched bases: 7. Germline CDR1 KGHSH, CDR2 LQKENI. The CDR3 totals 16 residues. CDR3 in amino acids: CASSPPGRGLGDTQYF. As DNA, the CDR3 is TGTGCCAGCTCACCACCGGGCAGGGGGCTGGGAGATACGCAGTATTTT.

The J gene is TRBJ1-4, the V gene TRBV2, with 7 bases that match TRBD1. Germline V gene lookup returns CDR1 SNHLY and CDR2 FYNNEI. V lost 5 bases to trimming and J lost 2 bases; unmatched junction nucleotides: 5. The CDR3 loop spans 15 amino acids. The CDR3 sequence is CASSRDRATNEKLFF. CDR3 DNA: TGTGCCAGCAGTCGTGACAGGGCGACTAATGAAAAACTGTTTTTT.

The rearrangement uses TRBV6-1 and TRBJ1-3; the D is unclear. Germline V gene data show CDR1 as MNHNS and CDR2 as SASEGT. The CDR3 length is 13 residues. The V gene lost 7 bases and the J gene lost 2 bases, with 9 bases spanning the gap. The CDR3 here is CASTPGTGNTIYF. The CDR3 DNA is TGTGCCAGCACCCCAGGTACTGGAAACACCATATATTTT.

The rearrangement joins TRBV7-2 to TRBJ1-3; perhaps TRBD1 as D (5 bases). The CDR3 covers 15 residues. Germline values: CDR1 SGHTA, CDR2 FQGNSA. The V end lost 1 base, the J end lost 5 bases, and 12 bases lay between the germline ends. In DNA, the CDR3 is TGTGCCAGCAGCTTAGAGGCAGGACATAGAAACACCATATATTTT. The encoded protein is CASSLEAGHRNTIYF.

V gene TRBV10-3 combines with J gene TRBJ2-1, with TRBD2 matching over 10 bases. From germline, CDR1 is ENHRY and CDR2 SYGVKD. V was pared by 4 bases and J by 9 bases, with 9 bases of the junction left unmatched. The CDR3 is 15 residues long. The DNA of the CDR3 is TGTGCCATCAGTGCCAGCGGGGGGGTTACAAGTGAGCAGTTCTTC. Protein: CAISASGGVTSEQFF.

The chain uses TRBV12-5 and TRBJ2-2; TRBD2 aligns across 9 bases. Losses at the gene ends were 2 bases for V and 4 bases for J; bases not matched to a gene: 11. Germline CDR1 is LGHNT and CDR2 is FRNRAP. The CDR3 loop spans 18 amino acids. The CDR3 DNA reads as TGTGCTAGTGGTTTGATGTTAGGTAGCGGGGGAGCCACCGGGGAGCTGTTTTTT. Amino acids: CASGLMLGSGGATGELFF.

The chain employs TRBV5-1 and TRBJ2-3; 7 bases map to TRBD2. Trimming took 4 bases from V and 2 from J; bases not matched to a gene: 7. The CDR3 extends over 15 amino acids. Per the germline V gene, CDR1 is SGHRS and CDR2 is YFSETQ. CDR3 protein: CASSPLALDTDTQYF. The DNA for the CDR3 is TGCGCCAGCAGCCCACTAGCGTTGGACACAGATACGCAGTATTTT.

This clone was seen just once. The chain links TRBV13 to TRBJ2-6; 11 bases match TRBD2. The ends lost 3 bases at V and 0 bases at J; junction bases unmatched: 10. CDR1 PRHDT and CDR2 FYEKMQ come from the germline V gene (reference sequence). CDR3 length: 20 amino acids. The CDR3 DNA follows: TGTGCCAGCAGCTTCTTGTCTAGCGGGGGGCGAAGCTCTGGGGCCAACGTCCTGACTTTC. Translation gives CASSFLSSGGRSSGANVLTF.

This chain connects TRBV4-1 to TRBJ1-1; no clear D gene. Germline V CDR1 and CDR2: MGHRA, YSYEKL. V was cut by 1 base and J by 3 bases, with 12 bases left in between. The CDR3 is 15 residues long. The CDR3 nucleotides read TGCGCCAGCAGCCAAGTAGGAGACCTTCACACTGAAGCTTTCTTT. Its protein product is CASSQVGDLHTEAFF.

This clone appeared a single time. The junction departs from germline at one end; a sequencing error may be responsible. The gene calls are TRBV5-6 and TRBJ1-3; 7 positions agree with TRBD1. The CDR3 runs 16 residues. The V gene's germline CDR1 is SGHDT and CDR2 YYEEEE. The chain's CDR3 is CASSLERGLRGNTIYF. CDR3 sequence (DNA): TGTGCCAGCAGTTTGGAAAGGGGGCTAAGGGGAAACACCATATATTTT. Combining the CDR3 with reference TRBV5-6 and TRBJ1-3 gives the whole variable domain DAGVTQSPTHLIKTRGQQVTLRCSPKSGHDTVSWYQQALGQGPQFIFQYYEEEERQRGNFPDRFSGHQFPNYSSELNVNALLLGDSALYLCASSLERGLRGNTIYFGEGSWLTVV.

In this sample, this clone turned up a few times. The CDR3 bases are TGCGCCAGCAGCCAATCCGTTTGGGGGCCCTATGGCTACACCTTC. Translating it yields CASSQSVWGPYGYTF. This chain connects TRBV4-3 to TRBJ1-2; the D gene is possibly TRBD1 (6 bases). Germline CDR1 reads LGHNA; CDR2 reads YSLEER. The CDR3 extends over 15 amino acids. Trimming shortened V by 2 bases and J by 4 bases, and 14 bases separated the two germline ends.

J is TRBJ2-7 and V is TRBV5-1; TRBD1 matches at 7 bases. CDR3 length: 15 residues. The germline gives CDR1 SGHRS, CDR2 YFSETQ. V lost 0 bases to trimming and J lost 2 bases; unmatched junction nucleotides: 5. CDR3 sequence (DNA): TGCGCCAGCAGCTTGGAGGCAGGGGGAACCTACGAGCAGTACTTC. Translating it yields CASSLEAGGTYEQYF. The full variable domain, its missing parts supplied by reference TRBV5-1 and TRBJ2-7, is KAGVTQTPRYLIKTRGQQVTLSCSPISGHRSVSWYQQTPGQGLQFLFEYFSETQRNKGNFPGRFSGRQFSNSRSEMNVSTLELGDSALYLCASSLEAGGTYEQYFGPGTRLTVT.

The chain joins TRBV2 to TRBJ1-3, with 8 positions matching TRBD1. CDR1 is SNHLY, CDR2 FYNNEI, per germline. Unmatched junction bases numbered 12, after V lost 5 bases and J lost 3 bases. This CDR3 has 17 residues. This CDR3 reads CASSKPGTGRFGNTIYF. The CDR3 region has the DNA TGTGCCAGCAGTAAACCCGGGACAGGTCGCTTTGGAAACACCATATATTTT.

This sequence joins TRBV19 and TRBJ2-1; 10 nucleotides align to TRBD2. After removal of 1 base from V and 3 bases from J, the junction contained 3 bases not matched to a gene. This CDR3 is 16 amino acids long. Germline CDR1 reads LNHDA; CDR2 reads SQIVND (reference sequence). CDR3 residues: CASSIVRTSGYNEQFF. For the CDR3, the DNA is TGTGCCAGTAGTATAGTTCGGACTAGCGGCTACAATGAGCAGTTCTTC.

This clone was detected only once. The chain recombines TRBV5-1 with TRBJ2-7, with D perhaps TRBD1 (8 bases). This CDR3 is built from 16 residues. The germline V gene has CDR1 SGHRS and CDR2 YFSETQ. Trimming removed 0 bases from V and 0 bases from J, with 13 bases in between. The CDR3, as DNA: TGCGCCAGCAGCTTGGCTACAGGGGGGGGCTCCTACGAGCAGTACTTC. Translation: CASSLATGGGSYEQYF. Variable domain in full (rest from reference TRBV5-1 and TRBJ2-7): KAGVTQTPRYLIKTRGQQVTLSCSPISGHRSVSWYQQTPGQGLQFLFEYFSETQRNKGNFPGRFSGRQFSNSRSEMNVSTLELGDSALYLCASSLATGGGSYEQYFGPGTRLTVT.

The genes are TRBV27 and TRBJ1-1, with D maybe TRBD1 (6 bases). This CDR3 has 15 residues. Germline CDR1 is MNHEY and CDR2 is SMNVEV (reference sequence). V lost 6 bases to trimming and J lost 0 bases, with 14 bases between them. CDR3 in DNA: TGTGCCAGCAGCCCACTTACAGGGTTGAACACTGAAGCTTTCTTT. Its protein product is CASSPLTGLNTEAFF.

Here the CDR3 DNA reads TGTGCCAGCAGCCCCGGAGTAGAACAGTTCTTC. Its protein product is CASSPGVEQFF. The V call is TRBV5-5, the J call TRBJ2-1; the D is unclear. The CDR3 sequence is 11 residues long. The germline V gene encodes CDR1 SGHKS and CDR2 YYEKEE (reference sequence). The ends were cut back, 4 bases at V and 13 bases at J, with 12 bases in the middle. The full variable domain, with the rest looked up from reference TRBV5-5 and TRBJ2-1, is DAGVTQSPTHLIKTRGQQVTLRCSPISGHKSVSWYQQVLGQGPQFIFQYYEKEERGRGNFPDRFSARQFPNYSSELNVNALLLGDSALYLCASSPGVEQFFGPGTRLTVL.

Here the CDR3 reads CASSSDSSFSNQPQHF. CDR3 nucleotide sequence: TGTGCCAGCAGCTCGGACAGCAGCTTTAGCAATCAGCCCCAGCATTTT. This sequence joins TRBV7-9 and TRBJ1-5, with D possibly matching TRBD1 (6 bases). Germline V lookup: CDR1 SEHNR, CDR2 FQNEAQ (reference sequence). V gave up 4 bases and J gave up 0 bases, with 13 bases separating them. The length of the CDR3 is 16 residues.

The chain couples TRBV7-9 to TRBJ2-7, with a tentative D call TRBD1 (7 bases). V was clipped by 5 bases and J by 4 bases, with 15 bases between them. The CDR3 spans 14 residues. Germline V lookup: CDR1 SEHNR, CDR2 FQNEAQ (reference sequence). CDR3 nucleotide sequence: TGTGCCAGCAGCCCGGTGGCAGGGGGGTACGAGCAGTACTTC. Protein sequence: CASSPVAGGYEQYF.

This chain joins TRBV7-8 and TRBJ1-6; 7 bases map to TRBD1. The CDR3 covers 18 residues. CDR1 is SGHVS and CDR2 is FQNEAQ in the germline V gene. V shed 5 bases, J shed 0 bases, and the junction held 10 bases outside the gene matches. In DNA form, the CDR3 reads TGTGCCAGCAGCATCTACAGGGGAACGAACTCCTATAATTCACCCCTCCACTTT. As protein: CASSIYRGTNSYNSPLHF.

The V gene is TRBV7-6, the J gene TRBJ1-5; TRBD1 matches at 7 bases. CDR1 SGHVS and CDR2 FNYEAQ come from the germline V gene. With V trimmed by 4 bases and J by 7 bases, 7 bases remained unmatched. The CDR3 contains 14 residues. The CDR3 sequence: CASSSKTGMQPQHF. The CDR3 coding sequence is TGTGCCAGCAGCTCTAAGACAGGGATGCAGCCCCAGCATTTT.

CDR3 amino acids: CASSQKGTGGLGELFF. DNA of the CDR3: TGCGCCAGCAGCCAAAAAGGGACAGGGGGCCTCGGGGAGCTGTTTTTT. The J gene is TRBJ2-2, the V gene TRBV4-3, with TRBD1 identical over 12 bases. Trimming took 2 bases from V and 7 from J; bases not matched to a gene: 5. The CDR3 is 16 amino acids. Germline V gene lookup returns CDR1 LGHNA and CDR2 YSLEER.

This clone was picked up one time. CDR3 in DNA: TGTGCCAGCAGCGTAGGGGGGGGGAATTACAATGAGCAGTTCTTC. Translated: CASSVGGGNYNEQFF. The chain uses TRBV9 and TRBJ2-1; 7 bases fit TRBD2. In germline, CDR1 is SGDLS, CDR2 YYNGEE. With 0 bases clipped from V and 4 bases from J, the junction kept 4 bases outside the gene matches. This CDR3 is built from 15 residues.

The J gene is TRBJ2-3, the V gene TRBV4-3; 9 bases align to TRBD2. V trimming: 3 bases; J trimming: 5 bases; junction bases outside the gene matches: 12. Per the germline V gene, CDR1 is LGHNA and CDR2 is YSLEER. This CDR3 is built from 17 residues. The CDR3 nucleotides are TGCGCCAGCAGCCAGGGCCCCAGCGGGGGGCGCGGAGATACGCAGTATTTT. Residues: CASSQGPSGGRGDTQYF.

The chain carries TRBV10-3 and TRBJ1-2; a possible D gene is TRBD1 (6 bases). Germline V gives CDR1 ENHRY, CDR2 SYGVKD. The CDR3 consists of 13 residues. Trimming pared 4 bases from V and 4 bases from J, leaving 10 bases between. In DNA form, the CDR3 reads TGTGCCATCAGTGGGGACATCGGCTATGGCTACACCTTC. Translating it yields CAISGDIGYGYTF.